The clone carrying this TCR beta chain has just a few counts. Its antigen is unknown. The record originates from a study of cytomegalovirus exposure and HLA in healthy donors. The CDR3 is 18 residues long. Germline values: CDR1 MDHEN, CDR2 SYDVKM. The V segment lost 1 base and the J segment 4 bases; nucleotides outside the gene matches: 13. Study-wide findings and caveats: Further analysis was carried out later, and it showed several of the most significant clusters appearing linked to common viral pathogens. In vitro checks showed that a few CMV-associated chains really do target CMV antigens.

PCR used 60 Vbeta primers and 13 Jbeta primers. This table comes from immunoSEQ multiplex PCR, and its TCRdb copy is limited to in-frame clones, with some not included. The data contain some 90,000 clones, under 70% of them singletons. The sequence was obtained from a man in his forties or fifties in good health and CMV-seronegative. The specimen sequenced was PBMCs. J is TRBJ1-5 and V is TRBV28; 7 nucleotides line up with TRBD1. The CDR3 bases are TGTGCCAGCAGTTTATCGTTTGTTCGAGGCAGGGGGAATCAGCCCCAGCATTTT. Its protein product is CASSLSFVRGRGNQPQHF.